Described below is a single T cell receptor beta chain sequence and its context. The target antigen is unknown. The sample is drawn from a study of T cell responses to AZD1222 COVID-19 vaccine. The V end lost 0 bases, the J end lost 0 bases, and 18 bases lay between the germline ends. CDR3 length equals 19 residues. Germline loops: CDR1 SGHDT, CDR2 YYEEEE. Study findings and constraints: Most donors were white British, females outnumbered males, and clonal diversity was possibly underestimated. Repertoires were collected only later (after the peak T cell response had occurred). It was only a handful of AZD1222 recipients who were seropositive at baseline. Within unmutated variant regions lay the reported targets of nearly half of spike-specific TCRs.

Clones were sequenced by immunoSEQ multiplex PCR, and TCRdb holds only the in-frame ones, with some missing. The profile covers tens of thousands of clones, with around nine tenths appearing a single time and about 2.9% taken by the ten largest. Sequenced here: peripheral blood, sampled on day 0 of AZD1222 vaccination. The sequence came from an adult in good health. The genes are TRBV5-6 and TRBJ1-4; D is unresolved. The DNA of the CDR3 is TGTGCCAGCAGCTTGGCACTATTACAACGGGGAGCAACTAATGAAAAACTGTTTTTT. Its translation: CASSLALLQRGATNEKLFF. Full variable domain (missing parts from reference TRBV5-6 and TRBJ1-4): DAGVTQSPTHLIKTRGQQVTLRCSPKSGHDTVSWYQQALGQGPQFIFQYYEEEERQRGNFPDRFSGHQFPNYSSELNVNALLLGDSALYLCASSLALLQRGATNEKLFFGSGTQLSVL.